This TCR beta chain was captured in a study of cytomegalovirus exposure and HLA in healthy donors. General study points: The authors considered a cluster of highly shared sequence variants likely to be a sequencing artifact.

In the PCR, 60 Vbeta and 13 Jbeta primers were used. The data were produced by immunoSEQ multiplex PCR, yet TCRdb's version contains in-frame clones alone and is incomplete. This table has 90,000 to 110,000 clones, 10% to 15% appearing once. The V end was cut by 5 bases, the J end by 0 bases, with 17 bases between. Germline values: CDR1 MDHEN, CDR2 SYDVKM. The CDR3 is 17 residues long. Points on this clone: Its specificity is unknown.

The chain has TRBV28 and TRBJ1-5; no reliable D call. The TCR sequence derives from a man aged 35 to 55 in good health and CMV-seropositive. Input material: PBMCs. The CDR3 is CASSAPLGRDSNQPQHF. CDR3 in DNA: TGTGCCAGCAGTGCCCCTCTTGGACGGGATAGCAATCAGCCCCAGCATTTT. The full variable domain, rest sourced from reference TRBV28 and TRBJ1-5, is DVKVTQSSRYLVKRTGEKVFLECVQDMDHENMFWYRQDPGLGLRLIYFSYDVKMKEKGDIPEGYSVSREKKERFSLILESASTNQTSMYLCASSAPLGRDSNQPQHFGDGTRLSIL.